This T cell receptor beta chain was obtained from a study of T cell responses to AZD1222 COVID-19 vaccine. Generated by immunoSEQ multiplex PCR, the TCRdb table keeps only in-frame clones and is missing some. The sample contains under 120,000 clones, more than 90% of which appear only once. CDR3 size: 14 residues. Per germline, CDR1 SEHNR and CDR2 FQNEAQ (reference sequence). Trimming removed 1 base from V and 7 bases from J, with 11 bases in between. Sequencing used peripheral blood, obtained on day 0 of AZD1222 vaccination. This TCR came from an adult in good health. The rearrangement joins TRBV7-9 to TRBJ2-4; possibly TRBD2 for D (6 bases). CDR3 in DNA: TGTGCCAGCAGCTTAGGGGGGACTCGGAACATTCAGTACTTC. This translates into CASSLGGTRNIQYF.